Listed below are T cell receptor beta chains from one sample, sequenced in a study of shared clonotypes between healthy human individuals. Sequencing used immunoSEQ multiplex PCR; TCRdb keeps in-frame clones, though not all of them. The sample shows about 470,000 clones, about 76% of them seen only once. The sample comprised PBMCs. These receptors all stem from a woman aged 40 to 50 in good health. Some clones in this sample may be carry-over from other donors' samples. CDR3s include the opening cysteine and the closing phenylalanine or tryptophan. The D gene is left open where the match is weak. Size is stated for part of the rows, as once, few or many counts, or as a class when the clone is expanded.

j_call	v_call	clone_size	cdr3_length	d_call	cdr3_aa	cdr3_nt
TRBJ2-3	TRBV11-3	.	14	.	CASSPGDSGNTQYF	TGTGCCAGCAGCCCCGGGGATAGCGGAAATACGCAGTATTTT
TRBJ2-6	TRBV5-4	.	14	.	CASSLGSGANVLTF	TGTGCCAGCAGCTTAGGCTCTGGGGCCAACGTCCTGACTTTC
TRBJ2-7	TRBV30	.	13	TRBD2	CAWSILAGGEQYF	TGTGCCTGGAGTATACTAGCGGGAGGCGAGCAGTACTTC
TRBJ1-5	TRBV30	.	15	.	CAWNSGGAGNQPQHF	TGTGCCTGGAATTCTGGGGGGGCGGGCAATCAGCCCCAGCATTTT
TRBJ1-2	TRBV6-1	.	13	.	CASSPRDWDGYTF	TGTGCCAGCAGTCCCCGGGACTGGGATGGCTACACCTTC
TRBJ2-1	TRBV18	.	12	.	CASSPGGDEQFF	TGTGCCAGCTCGCCCGGGGGAGATGAGCAGTTCTTC
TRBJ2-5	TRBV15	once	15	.	CATSRVAGSYETQYF	TGTGCCACCAGCAGAGTAGCAGGGTCTTATGAGACCCAGTACTTC
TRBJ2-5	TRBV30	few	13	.	CAWSPDSAGTQYF	TGTGCCTGGAGCCCAGACAGCGCTGGGACCCAGTACTTC
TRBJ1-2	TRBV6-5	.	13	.	CASSGGDTYGYTF	TGTGCCAGCAGCGGCGGAGACACCTATGGCTACACCTTC
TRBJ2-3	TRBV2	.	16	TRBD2	CATKGLAGVGTDTQYF	TGTGCCACCAAGGGTCTAGCGGGAGTAGGCACAGATACGCAGTATTTT
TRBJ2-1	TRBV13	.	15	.	CASSIGGSRYNEQFF	TGTGCCAGCAGCATCGGCGGTAGCCGCTACAATGAGCAGTTCTTC
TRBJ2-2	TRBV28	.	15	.	CASVDSRGNTGELFF	TGTGCCAGCGTGGACAGCCGGGGGAACACCGGGGAGCTGTTTTTT
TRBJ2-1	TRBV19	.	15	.	CASSPRLGRGFEQFF	TGTGCCAGTAGTCCGCGACTCGGTCGGGGGTTTGAGCAGTTCTTC
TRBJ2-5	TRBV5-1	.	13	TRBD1	CASSAGQGGTQYF	TGCGCCAGCAGCGCGGGACAGGGGGGGACCCAGTACTTC
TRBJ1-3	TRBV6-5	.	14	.	CASSRQSSGNTIYF	TGTGCCAGCAGCCGACAGAGCTCTGGAAACACCATATATTTT
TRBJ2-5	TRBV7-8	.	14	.	CASSLAEYQETQYF	TGTGCCAGCAGCTTAGCTGAGTACCAAGAGACCCAGTACTTC
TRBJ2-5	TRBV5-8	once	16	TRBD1	CASNRGRTGGAETQYF	TGTGCCAGCAACAGAGGTCGGACAGGGGGCGCGGAGACCCAGTACTTC
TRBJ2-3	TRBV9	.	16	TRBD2	CASSVVASGLTDTQYF	TGTGCCAGCAGCGTAGTAGCTAGCGGGCTCACAGATACGCAGTATTTT
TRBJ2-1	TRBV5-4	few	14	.	CASSLAQGKNEQFF	TGTGCCAGCAGCTTGGCACAGGGTAAGAATGAGCAGTTCTTC
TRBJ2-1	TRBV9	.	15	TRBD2	CASTPTSGSHNEQFF	TGTGCCAGCACCCCGACTAGCGGGTCCCACAATGAGCAGTTCTTC
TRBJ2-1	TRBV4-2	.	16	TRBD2	CASSQGIREDRNEQFF	TGTGCCAGCAGCCAAGGAATACGGGAGGATCGTAATGAGCAGTTCTTC
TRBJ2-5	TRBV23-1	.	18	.	CASSQCLSQCGAGETQYF	TGCGCCAGCAGTCAATGCTTGAGCCAATGCGGGGCAGGGGAGACCCAGTACTTC
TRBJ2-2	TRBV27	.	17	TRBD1	CASSFYGTGRNTGELFF	TGTGCCAGCAGTTTTTATGGGACAGGGAGGAACACCGGGGAGCTGTTTTTT
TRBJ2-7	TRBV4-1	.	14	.	CASSHHTDRYEQYF	TGCGCCAGCAGCCACCATACCGACAGGTACGAGCAGTACTTC
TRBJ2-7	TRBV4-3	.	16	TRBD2	CASSQDLTSGAYEQYF	TGCGCCAGCAGCCAAGATTTAACTAGCGGGGCCTACGAGCAGTACTTC
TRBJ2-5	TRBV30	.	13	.	CAWSLTVQETQYF	TGTGCCTGGAGTCTGACCGTTCAAGAGACCCAGTACTTC
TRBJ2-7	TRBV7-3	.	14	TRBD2	CASSRSGPTYEQYF	TGTGCCAGCAGCCGTAGCGGGCCTACCTACGAGCAGTACTTC
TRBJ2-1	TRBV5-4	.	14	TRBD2	CASSLVAGGNEQFF	TGTGCCAGCAGCCTAGTAGCGGGAGGTAATGAGCAGTTCTTC
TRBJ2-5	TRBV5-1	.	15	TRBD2	CASSLAGGEQETQYF	TGCGCCAGCAGCTTGGCCGGGGGGGAGCAAGAGACCCAGTACTTC
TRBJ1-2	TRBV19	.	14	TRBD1	CATSNTGELYGYTF	TGTGCCACTAGCAACACAGGGGAACTCTATGGCTACACCTTC
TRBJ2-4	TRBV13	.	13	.	CASSPGGLNIQYF	TGTGCCAGCAGCCCCGGGGGACTAAACATTCAGTACTTC
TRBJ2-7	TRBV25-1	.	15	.	CASSAYWTGAYEQYF	TGTGCCAGCAGTGCATATTGGACGGGAGCCTACGAGCAGTACTTC
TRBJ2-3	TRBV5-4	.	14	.	CASSLPVSTDTQYF	TGTGCCAGCAGCTTGCCCGTTAGCACAGATACGCAGTATTTT
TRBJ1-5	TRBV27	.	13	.	CASSLLRGQPQHF	TGTGCCAGCAGTTTACTCAGGGGCCAGCCCCAGCATTTT
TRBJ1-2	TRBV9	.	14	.	CASSPASIDYGYTF	TGTGCCAGCAGCCCTGCAAGCATTGACTATGGCTACACCTTC
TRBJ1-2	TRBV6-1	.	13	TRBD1	CASRHYGTDGYTF	TGTGCCAGCAGACACTACGGGACAGATGGCTACACCTTC
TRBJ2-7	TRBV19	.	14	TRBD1	CASSRQGYSYEQYF	TGTGCCAGTAGCCGACAGGGGTACTCCTACGAGCAGTACTTC
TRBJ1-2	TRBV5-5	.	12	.	CASSQGARGYTF	TGTGCCAGCAGCCAAGGGGCGCGGGGCTACACCTTC
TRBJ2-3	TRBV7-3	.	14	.	CASSLAGSTDTQYF	TGTGCCAGCAGCTTGGCGGGAAGCACAGATACGCAGTATTTT
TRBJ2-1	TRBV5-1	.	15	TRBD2	CASSLTSGGGNEQFF	TGCGCCAGCAGCTTAACTAGCGGCGGAGGCAATGAGCAGTTCTTC
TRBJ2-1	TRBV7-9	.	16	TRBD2	CASSPMGLAGGGEQFF	TGTGCCAGCAGTCCTATGGGACTAGCGGGAGGAGGGGAGCAGTTCTTC
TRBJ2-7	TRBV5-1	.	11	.	CASSFGVEQYF	TGCGCCAGCAGCTTTGGGGTTGAGCAGTACTTC
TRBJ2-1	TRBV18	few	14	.	CASSSRDNYNEQFF	TGTGCCAGCTCAAGCCGGGACAACTACAATGAGCAGTTCTTC
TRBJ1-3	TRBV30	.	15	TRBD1	CAWRERQGAGNTIYF	TGTGCCTGGAGAGAGAGACAGGGGGCTGGAAACACCATATATTTT